Listed below are T cell receptor beta chains from one sample, sequenced in a study of CD8+CD57+ T cells in acquired aplastic anemia. TCRdb recomputed calls from the reads with MiXCR, one row per CDR3 protein. The repertoire holds approximately 300,000 distinct CDR3 sequences, with roughly 53% as singletons. Sequences were obtained from sorted CD4+, CD8+, or CD8+CD57+ T cells (not recorded which) from PBMCs. These receptor sequences come from a human donor with aplastic anemia. The CDR3 runs from the conserved cysteine through the conserved F or W. D genes are given only for firm matches. Not all rows give a size; the values are once, few, many and, for expanded clones, a class.

J,D,size,V,CDR3,DNA
TRBJ2-7,-,-,TRBV10-3,CAISSSYEQYF,TGTGCCATCAGCTCTAGCTACGAGCAGTACTTC
TRBJ2-7,TRBD1,few,TRBV15,CATSRGGNRGYEQYF,TGTGCCACCAGCAGAGGGGGAAACAGGGGTTACGAGCAGTACTTC
TRBJ1-1,-,few,TRBV19,CASSAAAGQVNTEAFF,TGTGCCAGTAGTGCGGCGGCGGGGCAGGTGAACACTGAAGCTTTCTTT
TRBJ2-7,TRBD2,-,TRBV10-2,CASSTGRTSGRSSYEQYF,TGCGCCAGCAGCACAGGAAGGACTAGCGGGCGGAGCTCCTACGAGCAGTACTTC
TRBJ2-1,TRBD2,-,TRBV19,CAVQRDPSSYNEQFF,TGTGCCGTCCAGCGGGACCCCAGCTCCTACAATGAGCAGTTCTTC
TRBJ2-7,-,-,TRBV7-3,CASSLTLRGEQYF,TGTGCCAGCAGCTTAACGTTGAGGGGCGAGCAGTACTTC
TRBJ2-1,-,-,TRBV24-1,CATSDLELLRDEQFF,TGTGCCACCAGTGATTTGGAGCTGCTCAGGGATGAGCAGTTCTTC
TRBJ1-5,-,many,TRBV20-1,CSARDPMVSGAYF,TGCAGTGCTAGAGATCCGATGGTGTCTGGTGCCTATTTT
TRBJ2-7,-,few,TRBV7-8,CASSFRRGSYEQYF,TGTGCCAGCAGCTTCCGGCGAGGCTCCTACGAGCAGTACTTC
TRBJ1-1,-,many,TRBV7-9,CASSLGQLMNTEAFF,TGTGCCAGCAGCTTAGGACAGCTAATGAACACTGAAGCTTTCTTT